What follows are 28 T cell receptor beta chains derived from one specimen sequenced in a study of response to subunit inactivated influenza vaccine. TCRdb reprocessed the RT-PCR reads via MiXCR and lists one record per CDR3 protein. Seen here are approximately 500,000 distinct CDR3 sequences, 20% to 25% observed once, and the top ten hold 2.8%. The sample also formed part of further work on T cells expressing NK-cell markers. That report notes: The TCR beta cDNA came from 5'RACE template switching with UMIs.

The starting material was CD4+ T cells sorted from PBMCs, obtained 11 to 12 days after vaccination. These receptor sequences come from a man in his forties or fifties who received an inactivated influenza vaccine.

This clonotype turned up a few times. The chain links TRBV3-1 to TRBJ1-2; no firm D call. CDR1 is LGHDT and CDR2 is YNNKEL in the germline V gene (reference sequence). This CDR3 contains 16 residues. V dropped 0 bases and J dropped 7 bases, with 18 bases sitting between them. CDR3 DNA sequence: TGTGCCAGCAGCCAAGATCCGGGCCCGGGTGTGACTGGCTACACCTTC. This codes for CASSQDPGPGVTGYTF.

The gene calls are TRBV30 and TRBJ2-3; TRBD2 matches 7 bases. The CDR3 runs 15 residues. V lost 3 bases and J lost 4; bases outside the gene matches: 10. Looked up from germline, CDR1 is GTSNPN and CDR2 is SVGIG (reference sequence). CDR3 sequence reads: CAWRQSGTPPDTQYF. The DNA of the CDR3 is TGTGCCTGGAGACAAAGCGGGACCCCTCCAGATACGCAGTATTTT.

This chain connects TRBV5-1 to TRBJ2-3; D tentatively fits TRBD1 or TRBD2 (5 bases each). Germline values: CDR1 SGHRS, CDR2 YFSETQ. The germline V and J ends were trimmed by 4 bases and 4 bases, with 13 bases remaining between them. CDR3 length: 14 amino acids. The CDR3 DNA reads as TGCGCCAGCAGCGTGGGACCGCGCGCAGATACGCAGTATTTT. Translating it yields CASSVGPRADTQYF.

This clonotype was recorded a few times. The V and J genes are TRBV29-1 and TRBJ1-1; unclear D gene. V was cut by 2 bases and J by 1 base, with 8 bases left in between. The CDR3 totals 13 residues. Germline V gene data show CDR1 as SQVTM and CDR2 as ANQGSEA. The CDR3 DNA reads as TGCAGCGTTGAATTCGCCCCGAACACTGAAGCTTTCTTT. Translation: CSVEFAPNTEAFF.

CDR3 amino acids: CASSGLWGDTEAFF. For the CDR3, the DNA is TGTGCCAGCAGCGGCCTTTGGGGAGACACTGAAGCTTTCTTT. The J gene is TRBJ1-1, the V gene TRBV3-1, with no clear D. CDR3 size: 14 residues. CDR1 and CDR2 from the germline V gene are LGHDT and YNNKEL (reference sequence). Deletions cut 5 bases from V and 3 bases from J, with 13 bases between.

The table lists this clonotype with a few counts. The J gene is TRBJ2-1, the V gene TRBV2; D possibly corresponds to TRBD2 (6 bases). There are 13 residues in the CDR3. Germline CDR1 and CDR2: SNHLY and FYNNEI. The V and J ends lost 8 bases and 0 bases respectively, with 8 bases between them. For the CDR3, the DNA is TGTGCCAGCGGGGGGATCTCCTACAATGAGCAGTTCTTC. Translating gives CASGGISYNEQFF. The full variable domain, with the rest looked up from reference TRBV2 and TRBJ2-1, is EPEVTQTPSHQVTQMGQEVILRCVPISNHLYFYWYRQILGQKVEFLVSFYNNEISEKSEIFDDQFSVERPDGSNFTLKIRSTKLEDSAMYFCASGGISYNEQFFGPGTRLTVL.

This clonotype has at least ten counts. The chain has TRBV28 and TRBJ2-5; possible D gene TRBD1, 6 bases. V was shortened by 8 bases and J by 4 bases, with 17 bases between the two germline ends. This CDR3 is 14 amino acids long. Germline V gene lookup returns CDR1 MDHEN and CDR2 SYDVKM. DNA of the CDR3: TGTGCCAGCTATTCTACAGGGAAGGGAGAGACCCAGTACTTC. Translated, it gives CASYSTGKGETQYF.

The table lists this clonotype with a few counts. The rearrangement links TRBV20-1 to TRBJ2-7, with 14 bases identical to TRBD2. The germline CDR1 and CDR2 sequences are DFQATT and SNEGSKA (reference sequence). V trimming: 2 bases; J trimming: 6 bases; junction bases outside the gene matches: 3. The CDR3 covers 14 residues. CDR3 region: CSARSGLAGVEQYF. The CDR3 nucleotides are TGCAGTGCTAGATCGGGACTAGCGGGAGTCGAGCAGTACTTC.

This clonotype was seen a handful of times. The chain links TRBV14 to TRBJ2-1, with 8 bases that match TRBD2. Germline V gene data show CDR1 as SGHDN and CDR2 as FVKESK. V was clipped by 0 bases and J by 4 bases; unmatched bases: 8. The CDR3 has 17 amino acids. CDR3 bases: TGTGCCAGCAGCCAAGACCCGACCGGGGGGGGATACAATGAGCAGTTCTTC. Translating it yields CASSQDPTGGGYNEQFF.

There are a few counts of this clonotype. This chain connects TRBV4-1 to TRBJ2-2; perhaps TRBD1 as D (5 bases). V lost 7 bases and J 5 bases, leaving 23 bases between the germline ends. CDR1 is MGHRA and CDR2 is YSYEKL in the germline V gene. This CDR3 is 17 amino acids long. The DNA of the CDR3 is TGCGCCAGCAAAGGATTCCGGATTCAGGGCGAAACCGGGGAGCTGTTTTTT. It encodes CASKGFRIQGETGELFF.

The chain employs TRBV20-1 and TRBJ1-6; 8 nucleotides align to TRBD1. With 3 bases clipped from V and 6 bases from J, the junction kept 7 bases outside the gene matches. The CDR3 runs to 15 residues. Germline V gene sequence: CDR1 DFQATT, CDR2 SNEGSKA (reference sequence). The CDR3 sequence: CSASWRDRINSPLHF. The CDR3 DNA is TGCAGTGCTAGCTGGAGGGACAGGATTAATTCACCCCTCCACTTT.

In its sample, this clonotype was seen a few times. The chain has TRBV9 and TRBJ2-7, with 7 bases that match TRBD1. CDR3 size: 14 residues. Germline V CDR1 and CDR2: SGDLS, YYNGEE. J was trimmed by 6 bases and V by 1 base; bases with no gene match: 7. CDR3 residues: CASSVSDRVAEQYF. The CDR3 nucleotides are TGTGCCAGCAGCGTATCCGACAGGGTGGCCGAGCAGTACTTC.

A few counts support this clonotype. The gene calls are TRBV12-3 or TRBV12-4 and TRBJ2-1, with a possible D match to TRBD1 (5 bases). Trimming removed 5 bases from V and 9 bases from J, with 11 bases in between. CDR3 length equals 12 residues. CDR3 region: CASSPPRGEQFF. The CDR3 nucleotides are TGTGCCAGCAGTCCGCCTAGGGGTGAGCAGTTCTTC.

The CDR3 nucleotides are TGCAGTGCTAGAGATCGGTCGGGAGGTTCATCCTACGAGCAGTACTTC. It yields the protein CSARDRSGGSSYEQYF. The chain joins TRBV20-1 to TRBJ2-7; 7 bases match TRBD2. V dropped 0 bases and J dropped 1; count of bases not matched to a gene: 9. The CDR3 is 16 amino acids. The germline CDR1 and CDR2 sequences are DFQATT and SNEGSKA (reference sequence).

This clonotype was seen a few times. This chain connects TRBV5-6 to TRBJ2-5; weak D call: TRBD2 (5 bases). The CDR3 sequence is 13 residues long. Germline V gene sequence: CDR1 SGHDT, CDR2 YYEEEE. V lost 1 base and J 8 bases, leaving 12 bases between the germline ends. This CDR3 reads CASSLLAEGTQYF. The CDR3 DNA reads TGTGCCAGCAGCTTGCTAGCCGAGGGAACCCAGTACTTC.

The chain is built from TRBV29-1 and TRBJ2-3; D ambiguous. The CDR3 loop spans 12 amino acids. Germline CDR1 and CDR2: SQVTM and ANQGSEA. The germline V and J ends were trimmed by 8 bases and 0 bases, with 9 bases remaining between them. The CDR3 spells CSLRVSTDTQYF. DNA for the CDR3: TGCAGCCTTCGGGTCAGCACAGATACGCAGTATTTT.

The chain combines TRBV5-1 with TRBJ2-1; D is uncertain. Deletions cut 0 bases from V and 5 bases from J, with 9 bases between. Per germline, CDR1 SGHRS and CDR2 YFSETQ. The CDR3 totals 14 residues. CDR3: CASSLGSPDNEQFF. The CDR3 region has the DNA TGCGCCAGCAGCTTGGGGTCTCCTGACAATGAGCAGTTCTTC. Full variable domain (rest looked up from reference TRBV5-1 and TRBJ2-1): KAGVTQTPRYLIKTRGQQVTLSCSPISGHRSVSWYQQTPGQGLQFLFEYFSETQRNKGNFPGRFSGRQFSNSRSEMNVSTLELGDSALYLCASSLGSPDNEQFFGPGTRLTVL.

The chain joins TRBV6-5 to TRBJ2-1; D is perhaps TRBD2 (7 bases). Germline CDR1 is MNHEY and CDR2 is SVGAGI. The CDR3 extends over 16 amino acids. Trimming removed 2 bases at V and 6 bases at J, with 17 bases between. The CDR3 region has the DNA TGTGCCAGCAGTTACCCCGGTAGGGGGGGCCTCAATGAGCAGTTCTTC. Translation: CASSYPGRGGLNEQFF.

The V and J genes are TRBV3-1 and TRBJ1-3; D possibly corresponds to TRBD1 (5 bases). CDR1 LGHDT and CDR2 YNNKEL come from the germline V gene (reference sequence). Trimming cost V 4 bases and J 2 bases, with 12 bases left between them. The CDR3 has 15 residues. The CDR3 bases are TGTGCCAGCAGCCCTCGGGGAGGGGCTGGAAACACCATATATTTT. This codes for CASSPRGGAGNTIYF.

The chain joins TRBV7-2 to TRBJ2-1; D unclear. Germline CDR1 and CDR2: SGHTA and FQGNSA. V dropped 0 bases and J dropped 2 bases, with 8 bases sitting between them. The CDR3 runs to 15 residues. Here the CDR3 reads CASSLAGQPYNEQFF. CDR3 coding DNA: TGTGCCAGCAGCTTAGCGGGCCAACCCTACAATGAGCAGTTCTTC.

CDR3 nucleotide sequence: TGCAGTGCGCCGGGACAGGGGGCCGAGCAGTACTTC. Amino acid sequence: CSAPGQGAEQYF. The chain is built from TRBV20-1 and TRBJ2-7; 12 bases line up with TRBD1. CDR1 and CDR2 from the germline V gene are DFQATT and SNEGSKA (reference sequence). After removal of 6 bases from V and 6 bases from J, the junction contained 3 bases not matched to a gene. The CDR3 spans 12 residues.

The chain couples TRBV7-2 to TRBJ2-7; D may be TRBD1 (7 bases). The CDR3 is 14 residues long. The germline CDR1 and CDR2 sequences are SGHTA and FQGNSA. The V end was cut by 5 bases, the J end by 6 bases, with 17 bases between. The CDR3 region is CASSGQAMGGEQYF. As DNA, the CDR3 is TGTGCCAGCAGCGGACAGGCAATGGGGGGCGAGCAGTACTTC.

The chain has TRBV6-1 and TRBJ2-3; a weak D match, TRBD1 (6 bases). The CDR3 length is 10 residues. Germline values: CDR1 MNHNS, CDR2 SASEGT. Trimming left V 8 bases short and J 11 bases short, with 11 bases between. The CDR3 DNA reads as TGTGCCAGCGCGGGCAGGGGGCAGTATTTT. Protein sequence: CASAGRGQYF.

The chain has TRBV18 and TRBJ2-1, with 7 bases that match TRBD1. Unmatched junction bases numbered 3, after V lost 2 bases and J lost 5 bases. There are 14 residues in the CDR3. The germline CDR1 and CDR2 sequences are KGHSH and LQKENI. Written as DNA, the CDR3 is TGTGCCAGCTCACCAGAGGGACAGAACAATGAGCAGTTCTTC. Translation gives CASSPEGQNNEQFF.

This chain links TRBV7-2 with TRBJ2-1; TRBD2 agrees at 12 bases. The ends lost 10 bases at V and 6 bases at J; junction bases unmatched: 7. Germline V gene sequence: CDR1 SGHTA, CDR2 FQGNSA. The length of the CDR3 is 14 residues. The CDR3 DNA reads TGTGCCACCCGCCTAGCGGGGGGGCCCAATGAGCAGTTCTTC. Protein sequence: CATRLAGGPNEQFF.

The V call is TRBV5-4, the J call TRBJ1-1; D not resolved. V shed 4 bases and J shed 0 bases, with 19 bases lying between them. CDR1 is SGHNT, CDR2 YYREEE, per germline (reference sequence). The CDR3 runs to 17 residues. DNA of the CDR3: TGTGCCAGCAGCCATTCAGCAGGAACAGTTATGAACACTGAAGCTTTCTTT. Its protein product is CASSHSAGTVMNTEAFF. The entire variable domain, with the rest obtained from reference TRBV5-4 and TRBJ1-1, is as follows: ETGVTQSPTHLIKTRGQQVTLRCSSQSGHNTVSWYQQALGQGPQFIFQYYREEENGRGNFPPRFSGLQFPNYSSELNVNALELDDSALYLCASSHSAGTVMNTEAFFGQGTRLTVV.

CDR3 coding DNA: TGTGCCAGTGCCAGGACAGGGGTTAACTATGGCTACACCTTC. Protein: CASARTGVNYGYTF. The V gene is TRBV12-3 or TRBV12-4, the J gene TRBJ1-2, with 9 nucleotides matching TRBD1. Trimming removed 9 bases from V and 1 base from J; junction bases left unmatched: 6. The CDR3 consists of 14 residues.

J is TRBJ2-3 and V is TRBV5-1; possibly TRBD1 for D (7 bases). Trimming removed 4 bases at V and 6 bases at J, with 21 bases between. Per the germline V gene, CDR1 is SGHRS and CDR2 is YFSETQ. The CDR3 extends over 16 amino acids. The CDR3 DNA follows: TGCGCCAGCAGCCTTAGAGCGGAGGGGGCCCCGGATACGCAGTATTTT. It specifies CASSLRAEGAPDTQYF.